The 14 T cell receptor beta chains reported below all come from one sample, sequenced in a study of T cell responses to AZD1222 COVID-19 vaccine. This table comes from immunoSEQ multiplex PCR, and its TCRdb copy is limited to in-frame clones, with some not included. This sample has around 78,000 clones, with over 85% found just once. The sample here was peripheral blood, taken on day 0 of AZD1222 vaccination. The receptors were gathered from an adult in good health.

The V and J genes are TRBV2 and TRBJ1-5, with D perhaps matching TRBD1 (6 bases). The CDR3 contains 13 residues. Between the trimmed V and J ends, which lost 4 bases and 7 bases, there was a span of 11 bases. CDR1 is SNHLY, CDR2 FYNNEI, per germline. The CDR3 region is CASSVHREQPQHF. In DNA, the CDR3 is TGTGCCAGCAGTGTCCACAGGGAGCAGCCCCAGCATTTT.

This clone was seen only once. The chain has TRBV6-2 or TRBV6-3 and TRBJ2-7, with no clear D. V dropped 1 base and J dropped 7 bases, with 8 bases sitting between them. CDR3 length: 12 residues. Germline CDR1 reads MNHEY; CDR2 reads SVGEGT. As DNA, the CDR3 is TGTGCCAGCAGTTACTGGCCAGAGGAGCAGTACTTC. It specifies CASSYWPEEQYF.

A single count supports this clone. The DNA of the CDR3 is TGTGCCAGCAACGTTAGAGTCCAAGAGACCCAGTACTTC. Translation: CASNVRVQETQYF. J is TRBJ2-5 and V is TRBV2; D is ambiguous. The V end lost 7 bases, the J end lost 1 base, and 10 bases lay between the germline ends. CDR3 size: 13 residues. Germline assignment: CDR1 SNHLY and CDR2 FYNNEI.

This rearrangement joins TRBV20-1 to TRBJ2-5, with D unresolved. The V end lost 3 bases, the J end lost 4 bases, and 9 bases lay between the germline ends. This CDR3 has 12 residues. Germline values: CDR1 DFQATT, CDR2 SNEGSKA (reference sequence). The CDR3 coding sequence is TGCAGTGCTAGTCAGGAAGGAGAGACCCAGTACTTC. Translated, it gives CSASQEGETQYF.

This rearrangement joins TRBV6-5 to TRBJ2-1; 9 positions agree with TRBD2. With V trimmed by 6 bases and J by 10 bases, 7 bases remained unmatched. Per the germline V gene, CDR1 is MNHEY and CDR2 is SVGAGI. This CDR3 spans 13 amino acids. The CDR3 nucleotides are TGTGCCAGCAGCCCGCGGAGCGGGAGGGAGCAGTTCTTC. Protein sequence: CASSPRSGREQFF.

Worth noting for this clone: Other DNA sequences of this sample code for an identical CDR3. The chain links TRBV12-3 or TRBV12-4 to TRBJ1-2, with D possibly matching TRBD1 (5 bases). The CDR3 has 13 amino acids. With 1 base removed from V and 2 bases from J, the gap between germline ends came to 5 bases. CDR3 coding DNA: TGTGCCAGCAGTTTAGGGACAAACTATGGCTACACCTTC. Amino acid sequence: CASSLGTNYGYTF.

The rearrangement links TRBV27 to TRBJ2-7, with D perhaps given as TRBD1 or TRBD2 (6 bases each). Trimming left V 5 bases short and J 2 bases short, with 16 bases between. The CDR3 totals 15 residues. CDR1 is MNHEY, CDR2 SMNVEV, per germline (reference sequence). CDR3 protein: CASSPRRGDTYEQYF. The CDR3 nucleotides are TGTGCCAGCAGTCCCCGGAGGGGGGATACCTACGAGCAGTACTTC.

This clone was picked up a small number of times. The chain couples TRBV11-3 to TRBJ1-2, with 8 bases that match TRBD1. The J segment lost 6 bases and the V segment lost 2 bases, leaving 11 bases of the junction unmatched. The CDR3 is made up of 16 amino acids. Germline V CDR1 and CDR2: SGHNT, YENEEA. The chain's CDR3 is CASSLNFWDRLDGYTF. The CDR3 DNA sequence: TGTGCCAGCAGCTTAAATTTCTGGGACAGGCTCGATGGCTACACCTTC. Filled out from reference TRBV11-3 and TRBJ1-2, the complete variable domain reads EAGVVQSPRYKIIEKKQPVAFWCNPISGHNTLYWYLQNLGQGPELLIRYENEEAVDDSQLPKDRFSAERLKGVDSTLKIQPAELGDSAVYLCASSLNFWDRLDGYTFGSGTRLTVV.

The rearrangement joins TRBV2 to TRBJ1-2; TRBD1 aligns across 7 bases. The trim removed 6 bases at V and 4 bases at J, leaving 5 bases unmatched. The CDR3 has 13 amino acids. CDR1 and CDR2 from the germline V gene are SNHLY and FYNNEI. Written as DNA, the CDR3 is TGTGCCAGCAGCGGGACAGAGACCTATGGCTACACCTTC. It codes for CASSGTETYGYTF.

This clone has a single count. J is TRBJ1-5 and V is TRBV23-1; the D gene is possibly TRBD1 (6 bases). TRBV23-1 is an open reading frame whose function is uncertain. The CDR3 covers 13 residues. Trimming removed 9 bases from V and 6 bases from J, with 15 bases in between. CDR3 bases: TGCGCCAGGGACAGTCAAAATGGTCAGCCCCAGCATTTT. Translating gives CARDSQNGQPQHF.

The V call is TRBV28, the J call TRBJ1-2; 10 bases fit TRBD1. V trimming: 2 bases; J trimming: 4 bases; junction bases outside the gene matches: 1. CDR1 and CDR2 (germline): MDHEN, SYDVKM. There are 14 residues in the CDR3. The chain's CDR3 is CASSLGTGAYGYTF. The CDR3 nucleotides read TGTGCCAGCAGTTTAGGGACAGGGGCCTATGGCTACACCTTC.

In DNA form, the CDR3 reads TGTGCCAGCAGTCCGGGACAGGGGATTTATCAGCCCCAGCATTTT. Encoded protein: CASSPGQGIYQPQHF. This chain links TRBV27 with TRBJ1-5; TRBD1 agrees at 10 bases. From germline, CDR1 is MNHEY and CDR2 SMNVEV (reference sequence). The V segment lost 5 bases and the J segment 5 bases; nucleotides outside the gene matches: 6. CDR3 size: 15 residues.

The chain recombines TRBV6-1 with TRBJ1-6; D remains ambiguous. CDR3 length: 15 amino acids. Germline V CDR1 and CDR2: MNHNS, SASEGT. Trimming left V 2 bases short and J 14 bases short, with 19 bases between. The CDR3 loop is CASSEKELSRTALHF. The CDR3 DNA reads as TGTGCCAGCAGTGAAAAGGAACTCTCGAGAACGGCCCTCCACTTT.

This rearrangement joins TRBV12-3 or TRBV12-4 to TRBJ1-2; D call uncertain. Trimming removed 5 bases from V and 5 bases from J, with 6 bases in between. This CDR3 contains 11 residues. The chain's CDR3 is CASSRGYGYTF. The CDR3, as DNA: TGTGCCAGCAGTCGTGGGTATGGCTACACCTTC.